A single sample is the source of the 31 T cell receptor beta chains below, sequenced in a study of blood T cell repertoires in COVID-19. Assay: immunoSEQ multiplex PCR; the TCRdb copy retains only in-frame clones and omits some. The repertoire holds about 170,000 clones, with about 85% as singletons. Sequencing input: peripheral blood. The origin of the receptors is an elderly man with COVID-19, enrolled during active disease.

The V and J genes are TRBV9 and TRBJ1-4, with D hard to call. This CDR3 has 14 residues. Germline V lookup: CDR1 SGDLS, CDR2 YYNGEE. V gave up 3 bases and J gave up 0 bases, with 6 bases separating them. The DNA of the CDR3 is TGTGCCAGCAGCGAGACTGCAACTAATGAAAAACTGTTTTTT. Its protein is CASSETATNEKLFF.

In this sample, this clone turned up once. CDR3 nucleotide sequence: TGTGCCAGTAGTATAGCAGCTGAAGCTTTCTTT. It yields the protein CASSIAAEAFF. This sequence joins TRBV19 and TRBJ1-1; D is unclear. In germline, CDR1 is LNHDA, CDR2 SQIVND (reference sequence). This CDR3 is 11 amino acids long. The germline V and J ends were trimmed by 1 base and 6 bases, with 3 bases remaining between them. Full variable domain (outside the CDR3, taken from reference TRBV19 and TRBJ1-1): DGGITQSPKYLFRKEGQNVTLSCEQNLNHDAMYWYRQDPGQGLRLIYYSQIVNDFQKGDIAEGYSVSREKKESFPLTVTSAQKNPTAFYLCASSIAAEAFFGQGTRLTVV.

The V and J genes are TRBV19 and TRBJ2-1, with D possibly being TRBD1 (6 bases). Germline-derived CDR1 and CDR2 are LNHDA and SQIVND (reference sequence). V gave up 2 bases and J gave up 7 bases, with 6 bases separating them. The CDR3 totals 12 residues. DNA for the CDR3: TGTGCCAGTAGTATAAGGGGGAATGAGCAGTTCTTC. Its translation: CASSIRGNEQFF. The variable domain in full, completed from reference TRBV19 and TRBJ2-1, reads DGGITQSPKYLFRKEGQNVTLSCEQNLNHDAMYWYRQDPGQGLRLIYYSQIVNDFQKGDIAEGYSVSREKKESFPLTVTSAQKNPTAFYLCASSIRGNEQFFGPGTRLTVL.

The CDR3 is CASSPLNRGTDTQYF. Here the CDR3 DNA reads TGTGCCAGCTCACCACTCAACAGGGGTACAGATACGCAGTATTTT. The chain recombines TRBV18 with TRBJ2-3, with TRBD1 matching over 7 bases. This CDR3 is built from 15 residues. Germline assignment: CDR1 KGHSH and CDR2 LQKENI. Losses at the gene ends were 1 base for V and 3 bases for J; bases not matched to a gene: 4.

This clone was detected only once. This rearrangement joins TRBV6-5 to TRBJ1-2; 7 bases agree with TRBD1. Trimming removed 6 bases from V and 8 bases from J; junction bases left unmatched: 9. CDR3 length: 13 amino acids. Germline V gene sequence: CDR1 MNHEY, CDR2 SVGAGI. CDR3 DNA: TGTGCCAGCAGCAAACAGGGGTGGGGCGGCTACACCTTC. It codes for CASSKQGWGGYTF.

The chain is built from TRBV3-1 (or the pseudogene TRBV3-2) and TRBJ2-7, with D perhaps TRBD1 (6 bases). Germline V CDR1 and CDR2: LGHDT, YNNKEL (reference sequence). This CDR3 is 14 amino acids long. V was trimmed by 4 bases and J by 2 bases, leaving 12 bases between them. The CDR3 reads CASSLRTVTYEQYF. CDR3 sequence (DNA): TGTGCCAGCAGCCTCCGGACAGTAACCTACGAGCAGTACTTC.

The chain combines TRBV2 with TRBJ2-3; TRBD2 matches at 7 bases. There are 14 residues in the CDR3. Germline trimming cut 6 bases from V and 2 bases from J; bases unmatched to any gene: 5. CDR1 and CDR2 from the germline V gene are SNHLY and FYNNEI. CDR3 sequence: CASRAREDTDTQYF. The CDR3 bases are TGTGCCAGCAGGGCCCGGGAGGACACAGATACGCAGTATTTT.

The V call is TRBV2, the J call TRBJ2-7; a weak D match, TRBD2 (5 bases). Germline assignment: CDR1 SNHLY and CDR2 FYNNEI. V was trimmed by 6 bases and J by 3 bases, leaving 15 bases between them. CDR3 length: 14 residues. As DNA, the CDR3 is TGTGCCAGCAGAGCCCCAGCGGCCAACTACGAGCAGTACTTC. This gives the protein CASRAPAANYEQYF.

The chain is built from TRBV7-3 and TRBJ1-2; the match to TRBD1 covers 10 bases. The V segment lost 2 bases and the J segment 8 bases; nucleotides outside the gene matches: 11. Germline lookup yields CDR1 SGHTA and CDR2 FQGTGA. CDR3 size: 16 residues. CDR3 bases: TGTGCCAGCAGCTTACAGGCGTGGGACAGGGGAAGCGGCTACACCTTC. Its protein is CASSLQAWDRGSGYTF.

The chain is built from TRBV27 and TRBJ1-1; D call uncertain. This CDR3 region has 13 residues. The germline gives CDR1 MNHEY, CDR2 SMNVEV (reference sequence). V dropped 6 bases and J dropped 1 base, with 9 bases sitting between them. In nucleotides, the CDR3 is TGTGCCAGCAGGTCCACATGGAACACTGAAGCTTTCTTT. Protein product: CASRSTWNTEAFF.

The chain joins TRBV6-5 to TRBJ1-4; D is possibly TRBD1 (5 bases). The CDR3 consists of 16 residues. V dropped 4 bases and J dropped 0 bases, with 12 bases sitting between them. Germline CDR1 reads MNHEY; CDR2 reads SVGAGI. The chain's CDR3 is CASSFFQGSTNEKLFF. CDR3 coding DNA: TGTGCCAGCAGTTTTTTCCAGGGTTCAACTAATGAAAAACTGTTTTTT.

The J gene is TRBJ1-1, the V gene TRBV27; a possible D gene is TRBD1 (5 bases). The CDR3 is made up of 16 amino acids. Deletions cut 1 base from V and 6 bases from J, with 18 bases between. CDR1 MNHEY and CDR2 SMNVEV come from the germline V gene (reference sequence). This CDR3 is CASSLLGGGVRSEAFF. CDR3 nucleotides: TGTGCCAGCAGTTTATTAGGCGGGGGAGTTCGTTCTGAAGCTTTCTTT.

This sequence joins TRBV3-1 (or the pseudogene TRBV3-2) and TRBJ1-4; D is unresolved. This CDR3 spans 14 amino acids. From germline, CDR1 is LGHDT and CDR2 YNNKEL (reference sequence). Between the trimmed V and J ends, which lost 1 base and 8 bases, there was a span of 11 bases. The CDR3 sequence: CASSQAGVAEKLFF. Here the CDR3 DNA reads TGTGCCAGCAGCCAAGCGGGAGTGGCGGAAAAACTGTTTTTT.

The J gene is TRBJ2-3, the V gene TRBV5-5; D gene unclear. The ends were cut back, 2 bases at V and 1 base at J, with 2 bases in the middle. CDR1 and CDR2 (germline): SGHKS, YYEKEE (reference sequence). This CDR3 contains 12 residues. CDR3 DNA sequence: TGTGCCAGCAGCTTCGGCACAGATACGCAGTATTTT. It encodes CASSFGTDTQYF.

The chain couples TRBV27 to TRBJ2-3; no reliable D call. Germline CDR1 reads MNHEY; CDR2 reads SMNVEV (reference sequence). The CDR3 contains 15 residues. V was pared by 2 bases and J by 0 bases, with 9 bases between. The CDR3 loop reads CASSLKAASTDTQYF. Here the CDR3 DNA reads TGTGCCAGCAGTTTAAAGGCGGCTAGCACAGATACGCAGTATTTT.

This clone came up once. The chain recombines TRBV3-1 (or the pseudogene TRBV3-2) with TRBJ1-2; 9 nucleotides line up with TRBD1. This CDR3 is built from 14 residues. The trim removed 4 bases at V and 7 bases at J, leaving 7 bases unmatched. Germline-derived CDR1 and CDR2 are LGHDT and YNNKEL (reference sequence). This CDR3 reads CASSLLDRGSGYTF. The CDR3 bases are TGTGCCAGCAGCCTTTTGGACAGGGGAAGTGGCTACACCTTC.

This clone turned up a few times. The chain recombines TRBV19 with TRBJ2-3; 7 bases fit TRBD1. Germline V lookup: CDR1 LNHDA, CDR2 SQIVND (reference sequence). The CDR3 is 13 amino acids. V was pared by 6 bases and J by 5 bases, with 5 bases of the junction left unmatched. The CDR3 nucleotides are TGTGCCAGTAGCCTCAGACAGGGAGATACGCAGTATTTT. Its translation is CASSLRQGDTQYF.

The chain is built from TRBV7-3 and TRBJ2-5, with 7 bases lining up with TRBD2. Trimming took 5 bases from V and 1 from J; bases not matched to a gene: 7. CDR1 SGHTA and CDR2 FQGTGA come from the germline V gene. The CDR3 is 15 residues long. The DNA for the CDR3 is TGTGCCAGCAGCCTTCTCGGGGGGACCCAAGAGACCCAGTACTTC. Amino acids: CASSLLGGTQETQYF.

The CDR3 DNA sequence: TGTGCCAGCATCACAGCGGGGGGCAATCAGCCCCAGCATTTT. Its protein is CASITAGGNQPQHF. This rearrangement joins TRBV6-1 to TRBJ1-5; D perhaps matches TRBD1 (5 bases). Germline V gene data show CDR1 as MNHNS and CDR2 as SASEGT. The V gene lost 7 bases and the J gene lost 2 bases, with 12 bases spanning the gap. This CDR3 has 14 residues.

The chain recombines TRBV5-5 with TRBJ2-5; D is perhaps TRBD2 (5 bases). The CDR3 covers 16 residues. The V end lost 2 bases, the J end lost 5 bases, and 19 bases lay between the germline ends. Germline V gene sequence: CDR1 SGHKS, CDR2 YYEKEE (reference sequence). The CDR3 bases are TGTGCCAGCAGCTTACCCGGAACCGGGGTTGGTGAGACCCAGTACTTC. Translated: CASSLPGTGVGETQYF.

In DNA form, the CDR3 reads TGTGCCATCAGTGAGAGGACAGGGGGGTCCTACGAGCAGTACTTC. This codes for CAISERTGGSYEQYF. The gene calls are TRBV10-3 and TRBJ2-7; 10 bases match TRBD1. Trimming removed 2 bases from V and 1 base from J; junction bases left unmatched: 2. The CDR3 covers 15 residues. Germline V lookup: CDR1 ENHRY, CDR2 SYGVKD.

The chain employs TRBV4-2 and TRBJ1-4, with 7 bases that match TRBD1. V lost 4 bases, J lost 4 bases, and 9 bases stayed unmatched. Germline CDR1 is LGHNA and CDR2 is YNFKEQ. The CDR3 is 16 amino acids. CDR3 region: CASSRRPGQNNEKLFF. The CDR3 region has the DNA TGTGCCAGCAGCCGCCGTCCGGGACAGAATAATGAAAAACTGTTTTTT.

V is TRBV7-9 and J is TRBJ1-4; a weak D match, TRBD1 (6 bases). With 7 bases removed from V and 5 bases from J, the gap between germline ends came to 17 bases. CDR1 is SEHNR and CDR2 is FQNEAQ in the germline V gene (reference sequence). This CDR3 has 15 amino acids. The CDR3 DNA is TGTGCCAGCACCAATCCTCGAAGGGGGAATGAAAAACTGTTTTTT. It specifies CASTNPRRGNEKLFF.

The chain combines TRBV28 with TRBJ1-5; TRBD1 matches 7 bases. The CDR3 sequence is 13 residues long. Germline CDR1 MDHEN, CDR2 SYDVKM. V lost 6 bases to trimming and J lost 6 bases; unmatched junction nucleotides: 5. CDR3 amino acids: CASREGAGQPQHF. The CDR3 region has the DNA TGTGCCAGCAGGGAGGGGGCTGGTCAGCCCCAGCATTTT.

The chain couples TRBV5-4 to TRBJ1-3; TRBD1 might be the D (6 bases). The CDR3 is 15 amino acids. Trimming stripped 3 bases from V and 0 bases from J, with 10 bases between. Germline values: CDR1 SGHNT, CDR2 YYREEE (reference sequence). The CDR3 region has the DNA TGTGCCAGCAGCTCCCGGACAGACTCTGGAAACACCATATATTTT. Its translation is CASSSRTDSGNTIYF.

The chain couples TRBV24-1 to TRBJ2-3; a possible D gene is TRBD2 (6 bases). V dropped 0 bases and J dropped 0 bases, with 15 bases sitting between them. CDR1 and CDR2 (germline): KGHDR, SFDVKD. The CDR3 has 18 amino acids. The CDR3 here is CATSDLGRGGPSTDTQYF. CDR3 DNA: TGTGCCACCAGTGATTTGGGGCGGGGAGGTCCTAGCACAGATACGCAGTATTTT.

This chain connects TRBV5-4 to TRBJ2-2; a weak D match, TRBD1 (6 bases). The ends were cut back, 2 bases at V and 4 bases at J, with 9 bases in the middle. The germline V gene has CDR1 SGHNT and CDR2 YYREEE (reference sequence). The length of the CDR3 is 14 residues. The CDR3: CASSLGQPTGELFF. CDR3 in DNA: TGTGCCAGCAGCTTAGGACAGCCCACCGGGGAGCTGTTTTTT.

This clone was seen only once. V gene TRBV5-1 combines with J gene TRBJ1-4; tentative D call: TRBD1 (6 bases). The CDR3 spans 15 residues. Germline assignment: CDR1 SGHRS and CDR2 YFSETQ. The V and J ends lost 6 bases and 4 bases respectively, with 16 bases between them. DNA for the CDR3: TGCGCCAGCACGTCTACCGGGACACTTAATGAAAAACTGTTTTTT. It codes for CASTSTGTLNEKLFF.

This clone has more than one count but fewer than ten. V and J are TRBV5-1 and TRBJ1-1; TRBD1 aligns across 7 bases. CDR3 length equals 17 residues. Germline CDR1 is SGHRS and CDR2 is YFSETQ. The junction had 11 bases not matched to a gene; V was cut back by 2 bases and J by 1 base. CDR3: CASSFRTGPGTNTEAFF. The CDR3 coding sequence is TGCGCCAGCAGCTTCCGGACAGGTCCTGGGACGAACACTGAAGCTTTCTTT.

This rearrangement joins TRBV10-3 to TRBJ1-2; TRBD1 aligns across 7 bases. The CDR3 sequence is 14 residues long. Unmatched junction bases numbered 7, after V lost 4 bases and J lost 5 bases. Germline loops: CDR1 ENHRY, CDR2 SYGVKD. The CDR3 nucleotides read TGTGCCATCAGTGGAACTGGGACAGCTTATGGCTACACCTTC. It specifies CAISGTGTAYGYTF.

The chain employs TRBV10-3 and TRBJ1-1, with no clear D. This CDR3 has 12 amino acids. Trimming stripped 3 bases from V and 3 bases from J, with 5 bases between. From germline, CDR1 is ENHRY and CDR2 SYGVKD. CDR3 sequence: CAISDRDTEAFF. CDR3 sequence (DNA): TGTGCCATCAGTGACCGGGACACTGAAGCTTTCTTT.